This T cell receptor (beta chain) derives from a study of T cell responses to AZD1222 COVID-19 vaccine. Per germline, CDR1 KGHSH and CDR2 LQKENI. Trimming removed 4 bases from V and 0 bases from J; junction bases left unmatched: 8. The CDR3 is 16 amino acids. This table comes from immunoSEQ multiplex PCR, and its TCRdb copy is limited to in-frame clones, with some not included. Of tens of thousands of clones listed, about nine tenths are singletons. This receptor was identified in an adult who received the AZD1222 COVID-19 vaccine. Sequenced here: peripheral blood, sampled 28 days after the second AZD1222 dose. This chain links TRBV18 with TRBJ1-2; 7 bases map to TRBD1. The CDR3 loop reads CASSLMSDRTNYGYTF. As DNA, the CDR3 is TGTGCCAGCTCACTTATGTCGGACAGGACTAACTATGGCTACACCTTC.